Described below is a single T cell receptor beta chain sequence and its context. The sample comes from a study of blood T cell repertoires in COVID-19. In the study overall: The United States, Italy and Spain were the sources of the acute and convalescent COVID-19 samples.

Data came from immunoSEQ multiplex PCR; TCRdb stores just in-frame clones and leaves some out. The sample lists about 150,000 clones, around 73% seen once, with around 6% in the top ten. Germline CDR1 and CDR2: SGHAT and FQNNGV. The CDR3 extends over 15 amino acids. V lost 2 bases and J lost 3; bases outside the gene matches: 4. The study drew participants aged about 18 to 95 years from some 24 US areas. Resolution of symptoms, clearance, or two negative PCRs was present in recovered Cohort 3 donors. Material: PBMCs or T cells enriched from blood (not recorded which). J is TRBJ1-1 and V is TRBV11-2; 9 nucleotides align to TRBD1. The clonotype was recovered from a woman between 45 and 60 years old who had recovered from COVID-19. In DNA form, the CDR3 reads TGTGCCAGCAGCTTATGGGACAGGGAAGACACTGAAGCTTTCTTT. It is translated as CASSLWDREDTEAFF.